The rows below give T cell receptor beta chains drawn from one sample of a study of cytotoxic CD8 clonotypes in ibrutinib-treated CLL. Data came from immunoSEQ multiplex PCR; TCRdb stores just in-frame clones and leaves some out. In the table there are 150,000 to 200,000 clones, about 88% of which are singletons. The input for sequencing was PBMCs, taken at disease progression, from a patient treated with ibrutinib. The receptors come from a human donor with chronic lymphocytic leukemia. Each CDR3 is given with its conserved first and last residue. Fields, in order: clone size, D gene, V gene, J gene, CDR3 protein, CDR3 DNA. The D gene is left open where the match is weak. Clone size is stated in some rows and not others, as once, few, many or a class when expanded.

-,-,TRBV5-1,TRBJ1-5,CASSLFGEESNQPQHF,TGCGCCAGCAGCTTGTTCGGGGAAGAAAGCAATCAGCCCCAGCATTTT
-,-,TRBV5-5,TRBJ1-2,CASSTLGLDLPGYTF,TGTGCCAGCAGCACCCTCGGGTTGGACCTTCCCGGCTACACCTTC
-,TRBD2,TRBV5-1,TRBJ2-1,CASSLGGLAGTNEQFF,TGCGCCAGCAGCTTGGGGGGACTAGCGGGGACCAATGAGCAGTTCTTC
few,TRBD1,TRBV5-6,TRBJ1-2,CASSLPDRGPPYGYTF,TGTGCCAGCAGCTTGCCTGACAGGGGGCCACCCTATGGCTACACCTTC
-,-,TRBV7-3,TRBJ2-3,CASSLTGVADTQYF,TGTGCCAGCAGCTTAACAGGGGTAGCGGATACGCAGTATTTT
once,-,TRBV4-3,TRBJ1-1,CASSQGRFSKAFF,TGCGCCAGCAGCCAAGGTCGGTTCTCAAAAGCTTTCTTT
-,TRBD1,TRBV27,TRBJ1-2,CASRGTVNYGYTF,TGTGCCAGCAGGGGGACAGTTAACTATGGCTACACCTTC
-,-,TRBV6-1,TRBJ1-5,CASSESLLGNQPQHF,TGTGCCAGCAGTGAATCCCTTTTGGGGAATCAGCCCCAGCATTTT
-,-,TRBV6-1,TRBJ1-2,CASSDLGHHYGYTF,TGTGCCAGCAGTGACCTGGGACACCACTATGGCTACACCTTC
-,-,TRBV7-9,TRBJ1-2,CASRQRKYGYTF,TGTGCCAGCAGGCAGAGAAAATATGGCTACACCTTC
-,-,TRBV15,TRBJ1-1,CATSRGQNTEAFF,TGTGCCACCAGCAGAGGACAGAACACTGAAGCTTTCTTT
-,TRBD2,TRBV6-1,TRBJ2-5,CASSEVERTSGRETQYF,TGTGCCAGCAGTGAAGTGGAACGGACTAGCGGCAGAGAGACCCAGTACTTC
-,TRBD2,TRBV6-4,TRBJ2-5,CASSDSLRLAGGETQYF,TGTGCCAGCAGTGACTCGTTGAGACTAGCGGGAGGAGAGACCCAGTACTTC